The entry that follows covers one T cell receptor (beta chain) sequence. No antigen is known for it. Base-call qualities are not available, and no considerably larger clone is one nucleotide away. The CDR3 goes from the cysteine to the phenylalanine over 13 residues. Just CDR3 DNA is preserved here, 39 bases in frame from base 1. CDR1 and CDR2, looked up from the germline V gene, are WSHSY and SAAADI. V is cut back by 8 bases and J by 4 bases, with 2 bases in the junction unmatched. The data derive from a study of blood T cell repertoires in COVID-19 (dated by TCRdb to about 2020). Context from the whole study: The collaborator samples originated in the United States, Italy and Spain and spanned the acute and convalescent phases of COVID-19. Where available, HLA class I and class II types were taken from metadata supplied by the sample provider and were not determined by assay-based typing. The repertoires were made available in a free public database intended to serve as a resource for research on the immune response to SARS-CoV-2. The sample metadata nearly always contained a de-identified subject ID, COVID-19 status, age in years and sex. The samples were drawn from the first 160 participants of the ongoing ImmuneRACE study and from 1,254 subjects provided by 6 global collaborators. The material from the prospective study consisted of cDNA or gDNA derived from T cells, B-cell-depleted T cells, or PBMCs. Deeply sampled blood TCRbeta repertoires from subjects exposed to, actively infected with, or recovered from COVID-19 were included in the dataset.

The immunoSEQ Assay, a bias-controlled multiplex PCR, was used to amplify TCRbeta CDR3 regions from genomic DNA. The authors' pipeline ran thus. Within the assay, amplification of reference gene primers was used to estimate how many nucleated cells each sample contained. To quantify the absolute abundance of each unique TCRbeta CDR3 rearrangement, sequence reads were collapsed and filtered. For each sample, productive Simpson clonality was calculated as the square root of Simpson's diversity index across productive rearrangements. TCRdb's version of the immuneACCESS table is confined to in-frame rearrangements and falls short of the full clone set. An unresolved V gene accounts for under half of the shortfall where checked; the remainder is of unknown origin. V, J and clone size are those of that table, while D and trimming were read from the DNA. A total of about 240,000 clones appear in this sample, about 83% of them only once. The biggest ten clones account for 12% of the sample.

The collaborating institutions used their own protocols to collect whole blood in K2EDTA tubes. Collaborator samples were shipped for TCRbeta analysis as frozen whole blood, isolated PBMCs, or DNA extracted from either sample type. On the study overall, not on this receptor specifically: How much clinical and demographic metadata was included differed by source and by participant, and the metadata was provided uncurated.

The chain is encoded by TRBV10-2 joined to TRBJ1-5, with TRBD1 matching 10 junction bases. This clonotype was sampled from a man older than 75 with acute or convalescent COVID-19. The sequenced material came from peripheral blood. Read as DNA, the sequence is TGCGCCAGCCGACAGGGGGCTAATCAGCCCCAGCATTTT. Its translation is CASRQGANQPQHF.